These 18 T cell receptor beta chains came from one sample sequenced in a study of T cell changes during pregnancy in multiple sclerosis. TCRdb keeps only in-frame clones here, not all; method: immunoSEQ multiplex PCR. The table includes around 100,000 clones, approximately 90% detected once. The sample consisted of peripheral blood, taken in the third trimester of pregnancy. All receptors come from a female donor with multiple sclerosis, enrolled in a pregnancy study.

The chain joins TRBV23-1 to TRBJ1-2; 9 positions agree with TRBD1. TRBV23-1 carries the ORF label, with uncertain function. V gave up 5 bases and J gave up 5 bases; unmatched junction bases: 9. CDR3 size: 15 residues. The CDR3 reads CASSSSRTGEYGYTF. The CDR3 nucleotides read TGCGCCAGCAGTAGTAGTAGGACAGGGGAGTATGGCTACACCTTC.

V and J are TRBV19 and TRBJ1-1; D may be TRBD1 (5 bases). Trimming cost V 5 bases and J 5 bases, with 24 bases left between them. This CDR3 has 17 residues. Per germline, CDR1 LNHDA and CDR2 SQIVND (reference sequence). The CDR3 loop is CASSGRVAGPAGTEAFF. In DNA form, the CDR3 reads TGTGCCAGTAGTGGTAGGGTCGCAGGGCCGGCGGGGACTGAAGCTTTCTTT.

This chain joins TRBV6-1 and TRBJ1-5; TRBD1 might be the D (6 bases). The germline CDR1 and CDR2 sequences are MNHNS and SASEGT. This CDR3 is 16 amino acids long. Trimming left V 2 bases short and J 3 bases short, with 14 bases between. This CDR3 reads CASSELAQGVNQPQHF. CDR3 DNA sequence: TGTGCCAGCAGTGAATTGGCACAGGGAGTCAATCAGCCCCAGCATTTT.

The chain has TRBV21-1 and TRBJ2-7; TRBD2, the table's D call, was not compared with the DNA. TRBV21-1 is a pseudogene. The CDR3 is made up of 15 amino acids. CDR3 protein: CASSKVVAGGYEQYF. CDR3 nucleotide sequence: TGTGCCAGCAGCAAAGTCGTAGCGGGAGGGTACGAGCAGTACTTC.

The chain combines TRBV7-3 with TRBJ1-2; 7 bases are a match to TRBD1. The CDR3 is 14 residues long. Per the germline V gene, CDR1 is SGHTA and CDR2 is FQGTGA. Losses at the gene ends were 2 bases for V and 6 bases for J; bases not matched to a gene: 6. CDR3 in amino acids: CASSLRGGANGYTF. Written as DNA, the CDR3 is TGTGCCAGCAGCTTACGAGGGGGCGCGAATGGCTACACCTTC.

The chain recombines TRBV6-5 with TRBJ2-1; 11 bases match TRBD1. Losses at the gene ends were 2 bases for V and 7 bases for J; bases not matched to a gene: 7. The CDR3 loop spans 16 amino acids. The germline CDR1 and CDR2 sequences are MNHEY and SVGAGI. CDR3 in amino acids: CASSYLGQGVSNEQFF. The CDR3 DNA reads as TGTGCCAGCAGTTACCTGGGACAGGGGGTATCGAATGAGCAGTTCTTC.

The chain combines TRBV28 with TRBJ2-7; 9 nucleotides line up with TRBD1. CDR3 length: 15 residues. Germline lookup yields CDR1 MDHEN and CDR2 SYDVKM. Germline trimming cut 6 bases from V and 6 bases from J; bases unmatched to any gene: 12. CDR3 sequence reads: CASRLIRDRVAEQYF. DNA for the CDR3: TGTGCCAGCAGGCTGATTCGGGACAGGGTCGCCGAGCAGTACTTC.

The chain couples TRBV19 to TRBJ2-2, with a possible D match to TRBD2 (5 bases). There are 14 residues in the CDR3. Germline V CDR1 and CDR2: LNHDA, SQIVND (reference sequence). Trimming pared 6 bases from V and 7 bases from J, leaving 15 bases between. CDR3 DNA: TGTGCCAGTAGGCGGAGCGGTGCTGACGGGGAGCTGTTTTTT. Translation gives CASRRSGADGELFF.

This clone was observed once. The chain recombines TRBV27 with TRBJ2-2; unclear D gene. Trimming removed 4 bases at V and 5 bases at J, with 5 bases between. The CDR3 covers 12 residues. Germline values: CDR1 MNHEY, CDR2 SMNVEV (reference sequence). Here the CDR3 DNA reads TGTGCCAGCAGTTCCGCGACCGGGGAGCTGTTTTTT. Protein sequence: CASSSATGELFF.

This clone appeared many times. The chain uses TRBV6-1 and TRBJ2-2; possible D gene TRBD1, 6 bases. CDR1 and CDR2 (germline): MNHNS, SASEGT. The CDR3 contains 14 residues. V lost 6 bases to trimming and J lost 6 bases, with 14 bases between them. The CDR3 protein is CASRGQERAGELFF. DNA of the CDR3: TGTGCCAGCAGGGGACAAGAGCGAGCCGGGGAGCTGTTTTTT.

The chain links TRBV11-2 to TRBJ2-4; D unresolved. Germline V gives CDR1 SGHAT, CDR2 FQNNGV. The CDR3 covers 12 residues. Trimming left V 5 bases short and J 8 bases short, with 10 bases between. Here the CDR3 reads CASSVLVDIQYF. The CDR3 coding sequence is TGTGCCAGCAGCGTCCTAGTAGACATTCAGTACTTC.

This chain links TRBV5-6 with TRBJ2-7, with a possible D match to TRBD1 (6 bases). The CDR3 is made up of 13 amino acids. CDR1 SGHDT and CDR2 YYEEEE come from the germline V gene. The V gene lost 2 bases and the J gene lost 5 bases, with 11 bases spanning the gap. CDR3 coding DNA: TGTGCCAGCAGCTTCCCCAGGGGTAACGAGCAGTACTTC. Encoded protein: CASSFPRGNEQYF.

V usage is TRBV2 and J usage is TRBJ2-7; 7 bases map to TRBD2. Germline lookup yields CDR1 SNHLY and CDR2 FYNNEI. The V and J ends lost 6 bases and 4 bases, in that order; junction bases with no gene match: 21. The CDR3 length is 18 residues. Here the CDR3 DNA reads TGTGCCAGCAGGACCGGAGAGGGGCTAGCGGCCTCTAGGTACGAGCAGTACTTC. Protein sequence: CASRTGEGLAASRYEQYF.

V gene TRBV28 combines with J gene TRBJ1-2; D is unclear. This CDR3 comprises 14 residues. V lost 3 bases to trimming and J lost 4 bases, with 12 bases between them. CDR1 is MDHEN, CDR2 SYDVKM, per germline. The DNA for the CDR3 is TGTGCCAGCAGTTTTTCGGGAGTGGGCTATGGCTACACCTTC. The encoded protein is CASSFSGVGYGYTF.

This clone was counted a single time. V gene TRBV5-4 combines with J gene TRBJ2-7; no reliable D call. Germline lookup yields CDR1 SGHNT and CDR2 YYREEE (reference sequence). The CDR3 is 13 amino acids. Trimming pared 4 bases from V and 0 bases from J, leaving 8 bases between. In DNA, the CDR3 is TGTGCCAGCAGCCGAGGTAGCTCCTACGAGCAGTACTTC. Protein: CASSRGSSYEQYF.

This chain connects TRBV5-1 to TRBJ1-4; D is perhaps TRBD1 (6 bases). Germline V CDR1 and CDR2: SGHRS, YFSETQ. V was clipped by 4 bases and J by 3 bases, with 10 bases between them. The CDR3 sequence is 14 residues long. The CDR3 spells CASSPGQSNEKLFF. The CDR3 DNA reads as TGCGCCAGCAGCCCCGGACAGTCTAATGAAAAACTGTTTTTT.

The CDR3 region has the DNA TGCGCCAGCAGCTTGAGGCTAGGACGGGGTGAGCAGTTCTTC. Its protein is CASSLRLGRGEQFF. The chain combines TRBV5-1 with TRBJ2-1, with D possibly being TRBD2 (5 bases). In germline, CDR1 is SGHRS, CDR2 YFSETQ. The CDR3 runs to 14 residues. With 1 base removed from V and 9 bases from J, the gap between germline ends came to 14 bases.

The count of this clone is one. The rearrangement joins TRBV6-1 to TRBJ1-3, with TRBD1 matching 10 bases. The CDR3 spans 14 residues. The germline gives CDR1 MNHNS, CDR2 SASEGT. V dropped 5 bases and J dropped 7; count of bases not matched to a gene: 5. CDR3 protein: CASSQTDRGNTIYF. DNA for the CDR3: TGTGCCAGCAGTCAGACGGACAGGGGGAACACCATATATTTT.